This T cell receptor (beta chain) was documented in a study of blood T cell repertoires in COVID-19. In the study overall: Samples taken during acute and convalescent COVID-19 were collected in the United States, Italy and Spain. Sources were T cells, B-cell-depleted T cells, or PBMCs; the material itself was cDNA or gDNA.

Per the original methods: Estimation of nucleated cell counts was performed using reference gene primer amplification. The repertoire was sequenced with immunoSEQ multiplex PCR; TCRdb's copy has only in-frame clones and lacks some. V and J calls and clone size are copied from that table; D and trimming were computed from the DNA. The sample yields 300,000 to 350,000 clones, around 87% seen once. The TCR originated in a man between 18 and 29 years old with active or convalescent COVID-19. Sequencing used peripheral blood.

The CDR3 sequence: CASGLQGGSQPQHF. CDR3 sequence (DNA): TGTGCTAGTGGTCTACAGGGAGGGAGTCAGCCCCAGCATTTT. This chain uses TRBV12-5 with TRBJ1-5, with D possibly being TRBD1 (6 bases). V lost 5 bases and J 6 bases, leaving 14 bases between the germline ends. This CDR3 is 14 amino acids long. Germline CDR1 LGHNT, CDR2 FRNRAP.